This T cell receptor beta chain was obtained from a study of blood T cell repertoires in COVID-19. About the research overall: PBMCs, B-cell-depleted T cells, or T cells were the source of the cDNA or gDNA that made up the material.

J lost 1 base, V lost 6 bases, and 9 bases had no gene match. The CDR3 runs to 16 residues. Per germline, CDR1 MNHEY and CDR2 SMNVEV (reference sequence). In the authors' methods: Amplified reference gene primers provided the basis for estimating nucleated cell counts. Some clones are missing from TCRdb's copy, which holds only in-frame ones; the method was immunoSEQ multiplex PCR. That table gives V, J and clone size, and the DNA gave D and trimming. This table holds about 300,000 clones, roughly 87% found once. Specimen: peripheral blood. This TCR was sampled from a young man with active or convalescent COVID-19. V and J are TRBV27 and TRBJ2-5; 9 positions match TRBD2. CDR3 bases: TGTGCCAGCAGCCCACATAGCGGGAGTTCCCAAGAGACCCAGTACTTC. Translated: CASSPHSGSSQETQYF.